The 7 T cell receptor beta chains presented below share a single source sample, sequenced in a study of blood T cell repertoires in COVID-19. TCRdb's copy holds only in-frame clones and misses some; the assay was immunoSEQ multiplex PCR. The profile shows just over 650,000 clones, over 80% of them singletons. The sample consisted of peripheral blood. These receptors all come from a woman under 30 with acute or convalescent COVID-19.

CDR3 sequence reads: CASTDWATSGDSYEQYF. For the CDR3, the DNA is TGTGCCAGCACCGACTGGGCAACTAGCGGGGATTCCTACGAGCAGTACTTC. The chain links TRBV21-1 to TRBJ2-7; the table's TRBD2 call for D was not verified on the DNA. TRBV21-1 is termed a pseudogene. This CDR3 comprises 17 residues.

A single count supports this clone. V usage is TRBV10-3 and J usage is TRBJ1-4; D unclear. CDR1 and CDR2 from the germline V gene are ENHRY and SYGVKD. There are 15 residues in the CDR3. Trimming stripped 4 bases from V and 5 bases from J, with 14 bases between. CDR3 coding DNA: TGTGCCATCAGTGCTTTTTCCGGGTCCAATGAAAAACTGTTTTTT. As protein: CAISAFSGSNEKLFF.

The CDR3 sequence is CASSVASGGWIQETQYF. The CDR3 nucleotides read TGTGCCAGCAGCGTAGCTTCGGGGGGCTGGATACAAGAGACCCAGTACTTC. V gene TRBV9 combines with J gene TRBJ2-5; weak D call: TRBD2 (7 bases). Per the germline V gene, CDR1 is SGDLS and CDR2 is YYNGEE. The CDR3 extends over 17 amino acids. V gave up 0 bases and J gave up 2 bases, with 17 bases separating them.

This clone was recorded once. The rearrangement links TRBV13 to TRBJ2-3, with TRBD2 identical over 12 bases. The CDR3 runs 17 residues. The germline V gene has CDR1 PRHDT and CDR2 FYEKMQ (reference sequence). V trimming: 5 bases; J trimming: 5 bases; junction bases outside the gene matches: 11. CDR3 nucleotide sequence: TGTGCCAGCAGCCATCCCACTAGCGGGGGGCAGAGAGATACGCAGTATTTT. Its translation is CASSHPTSGGQRDTQYF.

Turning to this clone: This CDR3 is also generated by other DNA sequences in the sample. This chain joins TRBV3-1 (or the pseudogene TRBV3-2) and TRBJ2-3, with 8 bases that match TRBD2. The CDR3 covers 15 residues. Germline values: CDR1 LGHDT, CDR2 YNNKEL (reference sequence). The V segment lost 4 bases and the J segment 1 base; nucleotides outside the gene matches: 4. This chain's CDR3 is CASSRTTSGTDTQYF. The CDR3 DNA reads TGTGCCAGCAGCCGCACGACTAGCGGCACAGATACGCAGTATTTT.

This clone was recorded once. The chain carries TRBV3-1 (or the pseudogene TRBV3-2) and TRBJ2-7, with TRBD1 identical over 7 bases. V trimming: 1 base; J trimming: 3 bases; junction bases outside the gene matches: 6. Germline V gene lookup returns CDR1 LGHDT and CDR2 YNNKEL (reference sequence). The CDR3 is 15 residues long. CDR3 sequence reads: CASSQAQGQVYEQYF. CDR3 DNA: TGTGCCAGCAGCCAAGCACAGGGGCAGGTCTACGAGCAGTACTTC.

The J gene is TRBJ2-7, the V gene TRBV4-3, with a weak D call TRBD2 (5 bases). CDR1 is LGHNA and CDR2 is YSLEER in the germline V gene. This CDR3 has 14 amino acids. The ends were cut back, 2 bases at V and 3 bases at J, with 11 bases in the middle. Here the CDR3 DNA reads TGCGCCAGCAGCCAAAGCGGACTCAGCTACGAGCAGTACTTC. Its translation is CASSQSGLSYEQYF.